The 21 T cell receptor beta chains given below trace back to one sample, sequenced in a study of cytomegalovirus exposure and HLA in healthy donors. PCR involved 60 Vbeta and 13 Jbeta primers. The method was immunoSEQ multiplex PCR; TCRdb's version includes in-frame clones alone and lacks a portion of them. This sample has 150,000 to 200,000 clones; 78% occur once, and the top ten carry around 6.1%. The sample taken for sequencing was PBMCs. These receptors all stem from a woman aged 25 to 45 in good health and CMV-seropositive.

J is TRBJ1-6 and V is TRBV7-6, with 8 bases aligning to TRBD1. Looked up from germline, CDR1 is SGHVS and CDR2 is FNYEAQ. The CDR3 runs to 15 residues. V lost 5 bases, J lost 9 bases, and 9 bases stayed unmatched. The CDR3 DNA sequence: TGTGCCAGCAGCCCTGGGACAGGTTTGTCTTCACCCCTCCACTTT. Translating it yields CASSPGTGLSSPLHF.

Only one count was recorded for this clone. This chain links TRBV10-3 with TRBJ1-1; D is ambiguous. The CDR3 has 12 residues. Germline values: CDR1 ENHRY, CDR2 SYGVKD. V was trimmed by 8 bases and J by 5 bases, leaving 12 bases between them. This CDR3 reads CAIGPGETEAFF. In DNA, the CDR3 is TGTGCCATCGGCCCCGGGGAGACTGAAGCTTTCTTT.

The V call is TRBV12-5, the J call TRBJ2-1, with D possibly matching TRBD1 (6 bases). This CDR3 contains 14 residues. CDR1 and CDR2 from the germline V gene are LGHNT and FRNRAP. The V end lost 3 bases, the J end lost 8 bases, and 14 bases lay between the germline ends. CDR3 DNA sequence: TGTGCTAGTGGTTTCGGGCAGGGGAAGGATGAGCAGTTCTTC. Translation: CASGFGQGKDEQFF.

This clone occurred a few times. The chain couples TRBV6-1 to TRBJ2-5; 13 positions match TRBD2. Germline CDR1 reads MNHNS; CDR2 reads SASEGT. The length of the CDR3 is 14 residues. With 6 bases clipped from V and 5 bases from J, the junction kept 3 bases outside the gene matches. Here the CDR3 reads CASRSLAGGETQYF. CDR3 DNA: TGTGCCAGCAGGTCACTAGCGGGAGGGGAGACCCAGTACTTC.

This chain's CDR3 is CASSFWGEDPQETQYF. As DNA, the CDR3 is TGCGCCAGCAGCTTTTGGGGGGAAGACCCTCAAGAGACCCAGTACTTC. The chain couples TRBV5-1 to TRBJ2-5; a possible D gene is TRBD2 (6 bases). CDR3 length equals 16 residues. Per the germline V gene, CDR1 is SGHRS and CDR2 is YFSETQ. With 2 bases removed from V and 2 bases from J, the gap between germline ends came to 16 bases.

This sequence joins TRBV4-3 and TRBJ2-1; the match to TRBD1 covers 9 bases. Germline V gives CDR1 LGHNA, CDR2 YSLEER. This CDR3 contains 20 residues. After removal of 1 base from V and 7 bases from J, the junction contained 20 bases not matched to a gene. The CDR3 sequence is CASSQVGGTGTGTRRNEQFF. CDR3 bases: TGCGCCAGCAGCCAAGTAGGAGGAACCGGGACAGGGACGAGGAGGAATGAGCAGTTCTTC.

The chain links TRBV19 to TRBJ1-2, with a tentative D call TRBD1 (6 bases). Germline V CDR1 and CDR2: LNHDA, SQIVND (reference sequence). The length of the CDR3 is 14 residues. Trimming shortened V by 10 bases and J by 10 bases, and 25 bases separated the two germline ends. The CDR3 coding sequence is TGTGCCACTAGGACGTTCACAGGGCTCCAGGACTACACCTTC. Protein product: CATRTFTGLQDYTF.

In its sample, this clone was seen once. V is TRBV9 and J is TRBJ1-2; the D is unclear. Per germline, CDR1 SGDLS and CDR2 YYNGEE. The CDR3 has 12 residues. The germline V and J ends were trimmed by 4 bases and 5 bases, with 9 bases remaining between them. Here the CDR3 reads CASSSRLYGYTF. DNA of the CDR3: TGTGCCAGCAGCAGCAGACTTTATGGCTACACCTTC.

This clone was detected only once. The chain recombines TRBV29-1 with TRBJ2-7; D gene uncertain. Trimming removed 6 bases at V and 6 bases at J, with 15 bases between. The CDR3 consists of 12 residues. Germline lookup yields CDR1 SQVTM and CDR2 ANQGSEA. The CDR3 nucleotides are TGCAGCGTGCAGGTAACCTCGTTCGAGCAGTACTTC. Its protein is CSVQVTSFEQYF.

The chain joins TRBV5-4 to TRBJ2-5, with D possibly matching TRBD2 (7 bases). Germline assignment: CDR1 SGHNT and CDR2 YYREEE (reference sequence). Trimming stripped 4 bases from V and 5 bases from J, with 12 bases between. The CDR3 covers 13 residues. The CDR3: CASSRGATETQYF. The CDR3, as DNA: TGTGCCAGCAGCCGGGGGGCTACGGAGACCCAGTACTTC.

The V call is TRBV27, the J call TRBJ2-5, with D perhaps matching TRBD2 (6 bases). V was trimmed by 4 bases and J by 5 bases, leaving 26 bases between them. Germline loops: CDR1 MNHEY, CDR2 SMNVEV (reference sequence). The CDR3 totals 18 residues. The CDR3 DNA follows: TGTGCCAGCAGTTCTCGTAGACGTCCCGGACTAAATTACGAGACCCAGTACTTC. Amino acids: CASSSRRRPGLNYETQYF.

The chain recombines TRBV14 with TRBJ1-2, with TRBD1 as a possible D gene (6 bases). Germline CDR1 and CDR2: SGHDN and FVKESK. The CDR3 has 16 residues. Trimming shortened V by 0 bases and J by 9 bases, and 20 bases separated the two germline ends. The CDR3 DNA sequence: TGTGCCAGCAGCCAAGAAGTGGGTTTGAGGCAGGGGAGCTACACCTTC. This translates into CASSQEVGLRQGSYTF.

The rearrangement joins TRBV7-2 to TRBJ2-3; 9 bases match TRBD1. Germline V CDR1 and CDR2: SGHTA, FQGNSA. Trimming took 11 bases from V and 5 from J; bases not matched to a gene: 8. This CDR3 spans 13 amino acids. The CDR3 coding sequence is TGTGCCTCTCGGGACAGGGCGAAAGATACGCAGTATTTT. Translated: CASRDRAKDTQYF.

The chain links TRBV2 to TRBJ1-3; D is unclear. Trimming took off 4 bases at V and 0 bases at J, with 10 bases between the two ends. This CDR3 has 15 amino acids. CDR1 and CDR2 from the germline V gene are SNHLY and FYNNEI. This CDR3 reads CASSAETISGNTIYF. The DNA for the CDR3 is TGTGCCAGCAGTGCGGAAACTATCTCTGGAAACACCATATATTTT.

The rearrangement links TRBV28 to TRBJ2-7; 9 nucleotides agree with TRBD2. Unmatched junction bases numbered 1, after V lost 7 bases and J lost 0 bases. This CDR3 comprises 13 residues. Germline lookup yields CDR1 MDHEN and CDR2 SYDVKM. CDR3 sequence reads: CASNSGGSYEQYF. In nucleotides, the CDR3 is TGTGCCAGCAATAGCGGGGGCTCCTACGAGCAGTACTTC.

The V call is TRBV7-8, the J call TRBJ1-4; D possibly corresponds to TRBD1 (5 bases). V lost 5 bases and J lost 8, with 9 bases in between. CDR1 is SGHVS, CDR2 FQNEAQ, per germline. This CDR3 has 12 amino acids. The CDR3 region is CASSRGWEKLFF. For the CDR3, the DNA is TGTGCCAGCAGCCGGGGGTGGGAAAAACTGTTTTTT.

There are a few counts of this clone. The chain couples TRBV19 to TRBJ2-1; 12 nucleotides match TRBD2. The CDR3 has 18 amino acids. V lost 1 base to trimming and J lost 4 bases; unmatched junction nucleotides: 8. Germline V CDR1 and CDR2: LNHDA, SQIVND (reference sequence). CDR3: CASSIALRLAGEYNEQFF. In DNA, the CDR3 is TGTGCCAGTAGTATAGCCCTCCGACTAGCGGGAGAATACAATGAGCAGTTCTTC.

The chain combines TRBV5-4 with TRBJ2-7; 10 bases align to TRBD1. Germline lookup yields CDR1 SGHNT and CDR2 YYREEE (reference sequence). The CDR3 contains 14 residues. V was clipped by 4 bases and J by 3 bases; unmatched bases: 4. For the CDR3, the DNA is TGTGCCAGCAGCGACCGGGACAGGGGCTACGAGCAGTACTTC. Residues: CASSDRDRGYEQYF.

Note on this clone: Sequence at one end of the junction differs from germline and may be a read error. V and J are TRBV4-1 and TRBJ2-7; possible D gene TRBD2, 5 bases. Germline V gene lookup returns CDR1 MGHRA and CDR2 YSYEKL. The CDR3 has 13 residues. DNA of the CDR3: TGCGCCAGCAGCCAAGTAGCTAGCTCCTCTCGGTCCTTC. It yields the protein CASSQVASSSRSF.

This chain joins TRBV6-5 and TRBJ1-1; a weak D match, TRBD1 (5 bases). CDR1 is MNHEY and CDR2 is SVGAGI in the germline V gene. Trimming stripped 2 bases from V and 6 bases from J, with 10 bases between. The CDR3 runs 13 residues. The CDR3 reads CASSYQTVAEAFF. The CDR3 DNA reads TGTGCCAGCAGTTACCAGACAGTAGCTGAAGCTTTCTTT.

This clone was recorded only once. The CDR3 coding sequence is TGTGCCAGCACCCCAATGGGCTGGGAGACCCAGTACTTC. This sequence encodes CASTPMGWETQYF. The chain joins TRBV28 to TRBJ2-5; D not certain. V lost 7 bases to trimming and J lost 5 bases, with 14 bases between them. Germline CDR1 and CDR2: MDHEN and SYDVKM. The CDR3 spans 13 residues.